This TCR beta chain was sequenced in a study of cytomegalovirus exposure and HLA in healthy donors. Findings and limits, study-wide: Accounts indicate the classifier identified cytomegalovirus status with strong specificity and sensitivity. The likely origin of a cluster of highly shared sequence variants was a sequencing artifact. For most TCR beta V segments, an earlier analysis put the productive rate at about 90% or about 30% of the time. Excluded were some V segments that proved indistinguishable, including TRBV6-2 and TRBV6-3.

For this clone: Its antigen is not identified.

V lost 3 bases to trimming and J lost 0 bases; unmatched junction nucleotides: 9. Germline-derived CDR1 and CDR2 are PRHDT and FYEKMQ (reference sequence). CDR3 length: 19 residues. It was with 60 Vbeta and 13 Jbeta primers that the PCR ran. Profiled with immunoSEQ multiplex PCR; TCRdb holds only in-frame clones, not every one. The sample yields around 200,000 clones, 77% seen once. This clonotype was sampled from a woman aged 55-70 years in good health and CMV-seropositive. The V gene is TRBV13, the J gene TRBJ2-3; 13 bases map to TRBD2. The material sequenced was PBMCs. The CDR3 here is CASSFPGLAGHPSTDTQYF. Written as DNA, the CDR3 is TGTGCCAGCAGCTTCCCGGGACTAGCGGGACACCCTAGCACAGATACGCAGTATTTT.